This TCR beta chain was recorded in a study of blood T cell repertoires in COVID-19. Germline V gene lookup returns CDR1 LGHNA and CDR2 YSLEER. The J segment lost 1 base and the V segment lost 2 bases, leaving 0 bases of the junction unmatched. CDR3 length equals 14 residues. Sequencing was performed with immunoSEQ multiplex PCR; in TCRdb, only in-frame clones are kept and a portion is missing. The sample shows under 300,000 clones, approximately 78% of them seen only once. This TCR was recovered from a woman in her late teens or twenties with acute or convalescent COVID-19. Sequenced material: peripheral blood. The V and J genes are TRBV4-3 and TRBJ1-1; 8 bases are shared with TRBD1. CDR3 region: CASSQQGANTEAFF. As DNA, the CDR3 is TGCGCCAGCAGCCAACAGGGGGCGAACACTGAAGCTTTCTTT.